This T cell receptor (beta chain) comes out of a study of glioma-infiltrating T cells. Looking at the study overall: Blood libraries targeted 4.5- to 10-fold coverage of about a million T cells. Findings of the study overall: Non-neoplastic patients had below-expected tissue-blood divergence, while all gliomas exceeded expectation.

This clonotype was found once. The antigen is not known. A read error may be the cause here, since a much bigger clone is one base away. The CDR3 has 16 amino acids. Trimming removed 6 bases from V and 4 bases from J, with 21 bases in between. Germline-derived CDR1 and CDR2 are MNHEY and SMNVEV (reference sequence). Amplification of TCR alpha and beta CDR3 regions from RNA used iRepertoire nested multiplex PCR. TCRdb itself ran the multiplex PCR reads through MiXCR, one entry per CDR3 protein. The sample includes more than 300,000 distinct CDR3 sequences, around 45% of them seen just once. The sequencing sample was made of glioma tissue, nonneoplastic brain tissue, or PBMCs (not recorded which). The clonotype originates from a human donor with low-grade glioma or glioblastoma, undergoing nonglioma brain surgery, or in good health (not recorded which). The chain combines TRBV27 with TRBJ1-1, with a possible D match to TRBD1 (5 bases). CDR3 residues: CASRERGDDGGTEAFF. CDR3 sequence (DNA): TGTGCCAGCAGGGAAAGGGGCGACGATGGGGGCACTGAAGCTTTCTTT.